These 16 T cell receptor beta chains originate from one sample sequenced in a study of T-cell memory formation after mild COVID-19. TCRdb redid the calling of the 5' RACE reads with MiXCR, one entry per CDR3 protein. The data show 350,000 or so distinct CDR3 sequences, with 21% seen just once and under 15% held by the top ten. Sequencing was performed on PBMCs or a T cell subset sorted from them (not recorded which). The receptors here all came from an adult woman who had mild COVID-19 (a few samples of this study predate the infection). Cell type and time point are not known.

V usage is TRBV28 and J usage is TRBJ1-1; no clear D gene. Germline-derived CDR1 and CDR2 are MDHEN and SYDVKM. The CDR3 sequence is 11 residues long. V was pared by 6 bases and J by 11 bases, with 13 bases between. CDR3 coding DNA: TGTGCCAGCAGCCCGGGCGGGTGGGCTTTCTTT. This translates into CASSPGGWAFF. The variable domain in full, with the rest retrieved from reference TRBV28 and TRBJ1-1, is DVKVTQSSRYLVKRTGEKVFLECVQDMDHENMFWYRQDPGLGLRLIYFSYDVKMKEKGDIPEGYSVSREKKERFSLILESASTNQTSMYLCASSPGGWAFFGQGTRLTVV.

The V gene is TRBV3-1, the J gene TRBJ1-1; the D is unclear. This CDR3 is built from 14 residues. V shed 4 bases and J shed 6 bases, with 15 bases lying between them. Germline V lookup: CDR1 LGHDT, CDR2 YNNKEL (reference sequence). Here the CDR3 DNA reads TGTGCCAGCAGCCCACGAGGTAGCGTATCTGAAGCTTTCTTT. Its translation: CASSPRGSVSEAFF.

This clonotype has a handful of counts. The rearrangement links TRBV7-9 to TRBJ2-7, with D possibly TRBD1 on 6 matching bases. This CDR3 has 12 amino acids. Trimming took 3 bases from V and 6 from J, leaving 9 bases between them. Germline CDR1 reads SEHNR; CDR2 reads FQNEAQ (reference sequence). The chain's CDR3 is CASSFLGGEQYF. CDR3 DNA: TGTGCCAGCAGCTTTCTAGGGGGCGAGCAGTACTTC.

This clonotype was found a few times. In nucleotides, the CDR3 is TGCAGTGCTGGACGACAGGGGGCCGTGGGTGAAGCTTTCTTT. Translation gives CSAGRQGAVGEAFF. The J gene is TRBJ1-1, the V gene TRBV20-1; TRBD1 agrees at 10 bases. The length of the CDR3 is 14 residues. Trimming removed 5 bases from V and 7 bases from J; junction bases left unmatched: 10. CDR1 is DFQATT and CDR2 is SNEGSKA in the germline V gene (reference sequence).

V and J are TRBV7-3 and TRBJ2-3; D is unclear. Trimming cost V 5 bases and J 0 bases, with 9 bases left between them. The length of the CDR3 is 14 residues. CDR1 is SGHTA and CDR2 is FQGTGA in the germline V gene. The CDR3 DNA follows: TGTGCCAGCAGCCCCCTACTCAGCACAGATACGCAGTATTTT. Translating it yields CASSPLLSTDTQYF.

Notes on this clonotype: This could be a read error, since a much larger clone is one nucleotide away. The chain carries TRBV5-1 and TRBJ1-1; 8 bases map to TRBD1. The length of the CDR3 is 13 residues. CDR1 is SGHRS and CDR2 is YFSETQ in the germline V gene. CDR3 sequence reads: CAISLDRVAEAFF. DNA for the CDR3: TGCGCCATCAGCTTGGACAGGGTCGCTGAAGCTTTCTTT. The variable domain in full, completed from reference TRBV5-1 and TRBJ1-1, reads KAGVTQTPRYLIKTRGQQVTLSCSPISGHRSVSWYQQTPGQGLQFLFEYFSETQRNKGNFPGRFSGRQFSNSRSEMNVSTLELGDSALYLCAISLDRVAEAFFGQGTRLTVV.

This clonotype was seen only a few times. For the CDR3, the DNA is TGCGCCAGCAGACAACAGGGGTTTGGCACCGGGGAGCTGTTTTTT. Translated, it gives CASRQQGFGTGELFF. The chain has TRBV5-1 and TRBJ2-2; 7 positions agree with TRBD1. This CDR3 spans 15 amino acids. V lost 5 bases and J lost 4; bases outside the gene matches: 8. Germline V gene sequence: CDR1 SGHRS, CDR2 YFSETQ.

This clonotype was recorded at least ten times. The chain joins TRBV20-1 to TRBJ1-1, with D possibly matching TRBD1 (6 bases). The CDR3 spans 12 residues. V shed 0 bases and J shed 10 bases, with 12 bases lying between them. In germline, CDR1 is DFQATT, CDR2 SNEGSKA (reference sequence). CDR3 sequence: CSARDGGAIAFF. In DNA, the CDR3 is TGCAGTGCTAGAGATGGGGGGGCGATAGCTTTCTTT.

This clonotype has more than one count but fewer than ten. The J gene is TRBJ2-7, the V gene TRBV5-5; D unresolved. This CDR3 comprises 13 residues. CDR1 SGHKS and CDR2 YYEKEE come from the germline V gene (reference sequence). With 6 bases removed from V and 3 bases from J, the gap between germline ends came to 13 bases. The CDR3 DNA reads TGTGCCAGCAACCTGGAATCCCACTACGAGCAGTACTTC. Its protein product is CASNLESHYEQYF.

The chain couples TRBV20-1 to TRBJ2-1; 10 nucleotides align to TRBD2. J lost 6 bases, V lost 3 bases, and 8 bases had no gene match. The length of the CDR3 is 15 residues. From germline, CDR1 is DFQATT and CDR2 SNEGSKA (reference sequence). The CDR3 region is CSARDPSGSSNEQFF. CDR3 bases: TGCAGTGCTAGGGATCCTAGCGGGAGTTCCAATGAGCAGTTCTTC.

This chain joins TRBV5-5 and TRBJ2-5, with D tentatively TRBD1 (6 bases). The CDR3 has 17 amino acids. Per germline, CDR1 SGHKS and CDR2 YYEKEE (reference sequence). Trimming stripped 2 bases from V and 5 bases from J, with 22 bases between. The CDR3 DNA reads as TGTGCCAGCAGCTTTGTCCCACCCCCGTTGCAGGGGGAGACCCAGTACTTC. The encoded protein is CASSFVPPPLQGETQYF.

The J gene is TRBJ1-2, the V gene TRBV20-1; D is perhaps TRBD1 (6 bases). There are 12 residues in the CDR3. Germline assignment: CDR1 DFQATT and CDR2 SNEGSKA (reference sequence). V was trimmed by 2 bases and J by 9 bases, leaving 13 bases between them. The DNA for the CDR3 is TGCAGTGCTAGAATACATGGACAGAGCTACACCTTC. Translation: CSARIHGQSYTF.

V gene TRBV7-8 combines with J gene TRBJ2-7, with D perhaps matching TRBD2 (7 bases). Looked up from germline, CDR1 is SGHVS and CDR2 is FQNEAQ. The CDR3 spans 14 residues. The germline V and J ends were trimmed by 2 bases and 4 bases, with 12 bases remaining between them. This CDR3 is CASSLREGVYEQYF. The CDR3 nucleotides are TGTGCCAGCAGCTTAAGGGAGGGGGTGTACGAGCAGTACTTC.

This clonotype has ten or more counts. J is TRBJ2-1 and V is TRBV7-8; tentatively, D is TRBD2 (5 bases). Trimming shortened V by 6 bases and J by 3 bases, and 12 bases separated the two germline ends. The CDR3 covers 14 residues. CDR1 SGHVS and CDR2 FQNEAQ come from the germline V gene. The CDR3 bases are TGTGCCAGCAGGCGGAGCGGTGACTACAATGAGCAGTTCTTC. Translation: CASRRSGDYNEQFF.

The chain's CDR3 is CASSIDGLYGYTF. In nucleotides, the CDR3 is TGTGCCAGTAGTATTGACGGCCTCTATGGCTACACCTTC. The rearrangement uses TRBV19 and TRBJ1-2; D gene unclear. V lost 3 bases and J 4 bases, leaving 9 bases between the germline ends. The CDR3 length is 13 residues. Germline V gene sequence: CDR1 LNHDA, CDR2 SQIVND (reference sequence).

CDR3 DNA sequence: TGTGCCAGCAGTTACTCGGCAGGGCAGAACACTGAAGCTTTCTTT. This gives the protein CASSYSAGQNTEAFF. The chain combines TRBV6-5 with TRBJ1-1; D is perhaps TRBD1 (5 bases). This CDR3 contains 15 residues. Per the germline V gene, CDR1 is MNHEY and CDR2 is SVGAGI. V was trimmed by 0 bases and J by 1 base, leaving 9 bases between them.